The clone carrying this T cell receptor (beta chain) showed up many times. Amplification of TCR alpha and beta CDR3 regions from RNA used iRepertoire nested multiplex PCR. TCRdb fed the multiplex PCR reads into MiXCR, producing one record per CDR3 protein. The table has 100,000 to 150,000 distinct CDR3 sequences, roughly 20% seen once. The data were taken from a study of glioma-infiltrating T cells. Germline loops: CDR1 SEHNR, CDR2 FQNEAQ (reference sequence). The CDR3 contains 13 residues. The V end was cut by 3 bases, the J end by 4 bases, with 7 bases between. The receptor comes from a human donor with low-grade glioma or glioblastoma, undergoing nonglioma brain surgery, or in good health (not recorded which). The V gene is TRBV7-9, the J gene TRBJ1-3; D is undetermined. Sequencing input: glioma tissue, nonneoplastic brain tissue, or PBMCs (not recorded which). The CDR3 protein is CASSFSLGNTIYF. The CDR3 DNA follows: TGTGCCAGCAGCTTCAGTCTGGGAAACACCATATATTTT.